A selection of T cell receptor beta chains follows, all from one sample in a study of blood T cells in healthy people across ages. TCRdb recomputed calls from the 5' RACE reads with MiXCR, one row per CDR3 protein. The sample lists about 800,000 distinct CDR3 sequences; roughly 60% were seen once. What was sequenced was blood. Receptor source: a man aged 30-40 years in good health. CDR3s include the opening cysteine and the closing phenylalanine or tryptophan. The D gene is left open where the match is weak. Only some rows state a clone size, as once, few, many or a class for expanded clones.

V	size	J	D	CDR3	DNA
TRBV27	-	TRBJ2-7	-	CASSPLPIYSEQYF	TGTGCCAGCAGTCCACTTCCGATATACTCCGAGCAGTACTTC
TRBV6-5	few	TRBJ2-7	-	CASTPSQGTYEQYF	TGTGCCAGCACTCCCTCCCAGGGTACCTACGAGCAGTACTTC
TRBV28	few	TRBJ2-5	-	CASSDGTRQGQYF	TGTGCCAGCAGTGATGGGACTCGGCAGGGGCAGTACTTC
TRBV3-1	-	TRBJ1-1	-	CASSQIGETEAFF	TGTGCCAGCAGCCAAATCGGGGAAACTGAAGCTTTCTTT
TRBV6-6	once	TRBJ2-7	TRBD2	CASSHRGEGLNNEQYF	TGTGCCAGCAGCCACCGGGGGGAGGGCCTTAACAACGAGCAGTACTTC
TRBV12-3/TRBV12-4	-	TRBJ2-2	-	CASSTYRTGELFF	TGTGCCAGCAGTACCTACAGAACCGGGGAGCTGTTTTTT
TRBV6-5	-	TRBJ1-2	-	CASSYAPTNPYGYTF	TGTGCCAGCAGTTACGCCCCAACCAACCCCTATGGCTACACCTTC
TRBV7-2	-	TRBJ2-1	TRBD2	CASSFPSGGVPRNEQFF	TGTGCCAGCAGCTTTCCTAGCGGGGGGGTACCCAGGAATGAGCAGTTCTTC
TRBV20-1	-	TRBJ2-3	TRBD2	CSAERSGMGTDTQYF	TGCAGTGCTGAACGTAGCGGGATGGGCACAGATACGCAGTATTTT
TRBV4-3	-	TRBJ2-1	TRBD2	CASSQGLAGGHEQFF	TGCGCCAGCAGCCAAGGTCTAGCGGGCGGACATGAGCAGTTCTTC
TRBV7-3	-	TRBJ2-7	TRBD2	CASSLQGTSRISSYEQYF	TGTGCCAGCAGCTTACAGGGGACTAGCAGGATAAGCTCCTACGAGCAGTACTTC
TRBV5-6	few	TRBJ2-5	-	CASSLGSFQYF	TGTGCCAGCAGCTTGGGATCTTTCCAGTACTTC
TRBV20-1	-	TRBJ2-7	-	CSAARTTPYEQYF	TGCAGTGCTGCCCGGACTACTCCCTACGAGCAGTACTTC
TRBV4-2	-	TRBJ1-2	-	CASSQDQTLTNYGYTF	TGTGCCAGCAGCCAAGACCAGACCCTCACTAACTATGGCTACACCTTC
TRBV20-1	-	TRBJ1-5	-	CSAGREPQHF	TGCAGTGCCGGACGGGAGCCCCAGCATTTT
TRBV6-5	-	TRBJ1-2	-	CASKWSGDSYTF	TGTGCCAGCAAATGGTCAGGGGATAGCTACACCTTC
TRBV19	-	TRBJ2-5	-	CASRFRAQETQYF	TGTGCCAGTCGGTTCAGAGCCCAAGAGACCCAGTACTTC
TRBV12-3/TRBV12-4	few	TRBJ1-2	-	CASSLGAGPYGYTF	TGTGCCAGCAGTTTAGGGGCAGGCCCCTATGGCTACACCTTC
TRBV20-1	few	TRBJ1-6	-	CSARPPGGVYGSPLHF	TGCAGTGCTAGGCCCCCAGGTGGAGTCTACGGCTCACCCCTCCACTTT
TRBV5-1	-	TRBJ1-1	-	CASAGTEAFF	TGCGCCAGCGCAGGTACTGAAGCTTTCTTT
TRBV27	-	TRBJ2-5	TRBD2	CASSKRLGGETQYF	TGTGCCAGCAGTAAGAGGCTCGGGGGGGAGACCCAGTACTTC
TRBV9	-	TRBJ2-1	-	CASSVEGGPYNEQFF	TGTGCCAGCAGTGTAGAGGGGGGTCCCTACAATGAGCAGTTCTTC
TRBV5-6	-	TRBJ1-2	-	CASTKISNYGYTF	TGTGCCAGCACCAAGATATCTAACTATGGCTACACCTTC
TRBV24-1	-	TRBJ2-3	-	CATRGTTDTQYF	TGTGCCACCAGGGGAACCACAGATACGCAGTATTTT
TRBV20-1	-	TRBJ2-3	-	CSASSSLSGSSTDTQYF	TGCAGTGCTAGTTCAAGCCTCTCAGGATCTAGCACAGATACGCAGTATTTT
TRBV4-2	-	TRBJ2-7	TRBD1	CASSPQTGGSYEQYF	TGTGCCAGCAGCCCCCAGACAGGGGGCTCCTACGAGCAGTACTTC
TRBV10-3	-	TRBJ2-7	TRBD2	CAISDPGTRTQEQYF	TGTGCCATCAGTGACCCCGGGACTAGGACTCAAGAGCAGTACTTC
TRBV28	-	TRBJ1-5	-	CASQGQGSQPQHF	TGTGCCAGTCAGGGCCAGGGAAGTCAGCCCCAGCATTTT
TRBV20-1	-	TRBJ2-7	-	CSAHGGHEQYF	TGCAGTGCCCATGGGGGGCACGAGCAGTACTTC